A single sample gave rise to the 22 T cell receptor beta chains below, sequenced in a study of response to subunit inactivated influenza vaccine (dated by TCRdb to about 2018). The library was prepared using RT-PCR. The instrument given in TCRdb is Illumina HiSeq 2500. TCRdb reprocessing: public reads trimmed at Q25 with fastp, clones called with MiXCR, in-frame beta chains kept. Rows merge per CDR3 protein into single entries with the most common DNA and genes. The sample has around 520,000 distinct CDR3 sequences on record, roughly 23% of them singletons. The ten largest clonotypes hold around 2% of the sample. Source: CD4+ T cells sorted from PBMCs, taken 4 to 6 days after vaccination. All receptors come from a man aged 50-60 years who received an inactivated influenza vaccine. Donor details come from another sample of the same person, matched by shared clones.

The rearrangement joins TRBV6-1 to TRBJ2-7; D may be TRBD2 (5 bases). Trimming cost V 1 base and J 6 bases, with 10 bases left between them. The CDR3 is made up of 13 amino acids. Germline V CDR1 and CDR2: MNHNS, SASEGT. The CDR3 sequence is CASSEVQGGEQYF. The CDR3 bases are TGTGCCAGCAGTGAAGTTCAAGGAGGCGAGCAGTACTTC.

This chain connects TRBV10-3 to TRBJ1-2; 7 nucleotides match TRBD1. The V gene end was trimmed by 5 bases and the J gene end by 4 bases; junction bases not matched to a gene: 4. Germline values: CDR1 ENHRY, CDR2 SYGVKD. This CDR3 spans 13 amino acids. Written as DNA, the CDR3 is TGTGCCATCAGTTTGGACAGGAGCTATGGCTACACCTTC. It yields the protein CAISLDRSYGYTF.

Only a few counts were recorded for this clonotype. This CDR3 is CASSLDGTVSYNEQFF. The CDR3 DNA sequence: TGCGCCAGCAGCTTGGACGGGACAGTCTCCTACAATGAGCAGTTCTTC. The chain carries TRBV5-1 and TRBJ2-1; 7 bases line up with TRBD1. The CDR3 consists of 16 residues. With 0 bases clipped from V and 0 bases from J, the junction kept 3 bases outside the gene matches. Germline V gives CDR1 SGHRS, CDR2 YFSETQ.

V usage is TRBV20-1 and J usage is TRBJ1-3, with D perhaps matching TRBD1 (5 bases). This CDR3 spans 12 amino acids. V was pared by 5 bases and J by 8 bases, with 13 bases between. Per the germline V gene, CDR1 is DFQATT and CDR2 is SNEGSKA (reference sequence). CDR3 amino acids: CSAGRAVDTIYF. In DNA form, the CDR3 reads TGCAGTGCTGGCAGGGCGGTGGACACCATATATTTT.

The CDR3 is CASQNTGLETDTQYF. CDR3 DNA: TGCGCCAGCCAAAATACAGGGCTGGAGACAGATACGCAGTATTTT. The chain uses TRBV10-2 and TRBJ2-3, with a tentative D call TRBD1 (6 bases). Looked up from germline, CDR1 is WSHSY and CDR2 is SAAADI. Trimming pared 8 bases from V and 3 bases from J, leaving 18 bases between. The CDR3 extends over 15 amino acids.

V and J are TRBV5-1 and TRBJ2-1; possible D gene TRBD1, 7 bases. Germline V lookup: CDR1 SGHRS, CDR2 YFSETQ. The CDR3 totals 16 residues. Trimming removed 4 bases from V and 1 base from J, with 15 bases in between. CDR3 DNA: TGCGCCAGCAGCATGGCGGGGACAGCTTCCTACAATGAGCAGTTCTTC. Residues: CASSMAGTASYNEQFF.

This clonotype came up a few times. CDR3 coding DNA: TGTGCCAGCAGCTTAGACATGGGTGGGACCCAGTACTTC. This encodes CASSLDMGGTQYF. This chain connects TRBV7-2 to TRBJ2-5, with no clear D. The CDR3 runs to 13 residues. Per the germline V gene, CDR1 is SGHTA and CDR2 is FQGNSA. V was cut by 1 base and J by 7 bases, with 10 bases left in between.

CDR3 amino acids: CSARDSGNNEQFF. The CDR3 DNA reads as TGCAGTGCTAGAGATTCGGGAAACAATGAGCAGTTCTTC. This chain links TRBV20-1 with TRBJ2-1, with D perhaps matching TRBD2 (5 bases). CDR1 is DFQATT and CDR2 is SNEGSKA in the germline V gene (reference sequence). Trimming took off 0 bases at V and 5 bases at J, with 8 bases between the two ends. The CDR3 is 13 amino acids.

This clonotype has a handful of counts. The chain employs TRBV7-8 and TRBJ1-1, with no clear D. The V and J ends lost 5 bases and 3 bases respectively, with 16 bases between them. Germline V gene lookup returns CDR1 SGHVS and CDR2 FQNEAQ. The CDR3 is 15 amino acids. The DNA of the CDR3 is TGTGCCAGCAGCCCCCGGACCTCAGGTCACACTGAAGCTTTCTTT. This sequence encodes CASSPRTSGHTEAFF.

This clonotype was seen a few times. V gene TRBV15 combines with J gene TRBJ2-7; 13 bases line up with TRBD2. Trimming took 1 base from V and 5 from J; bases not matched to a gene: 5. The CDR3 has 16 amino acids. Germline lookup yields CDR1 LNHNV and CDR2 YYDKDF (reference sequence). The CDR3 region is CATSRGGLAGVDEQYF. The CDR3 DNA is TGTGCCACCAGCAGAGGAGGACTAGCGGGAGTGGACGAGCAGTACTTC. The variable domain in full, with the rest retrieved from reference TRBV15 and TRBJ2-7, is DAMVIQNPRYQVTQFGKPVTLSCSQTLNHNVMYWYQQKSSQAPKLLFHYYDKDFNNEADTPDNFQSRRPNTSFCFLDIRSPGLGDTAMYLCATSRGGLAGVDEQYFGPGTRLTVT.

This chain links TRBV2 with TRBJ2-1; TRBD1 aligns across 9 bases. In germline, CDR1 is SNHLY, CDR2 FYNNEI. The junction had 7 bases not matched to a gene; V was cut back by 6 bases and J by 4 bases. CDR3 length: 15 residues. The CDR3 here is CASSDDRGWYNEQFF. In nucleotides, the CDR3 is TGTGCCAGCAGCGACGACAGGGGGTGGTACAATGAGCAGTTCTTC.

The rearrangement joins TRBV7-8 to TRBJ2-3, with 14 nucleotides matching TRBD2. CDR1 is SGHVS, CDR2 FQNEAQ, per germline. Trimming took 5 bases from V and 0 from J; bases not matched to a gene: 13. This CDR3 spans 20 amino acids. The CDR3 region is CASSILLTSGRGISTDTQYF. In DNA, the CDR3 is TGTGCCAGCAGCATACTCTTGACTAGCGGGAGGGGTATAAGCACAGATACGCAGTATTTT.

About this clonotype: Since a much larger clone is just one base distant, this may be a read error. The gene calls are TRBV12-3 or TRBV12-4 and TRBJ1-5, with 7 bases that match TRBD1. This CDR3 has 14 amino acids. J was trimmed by 2 bases and V by 6 bases; bases with no gene match: 4. The CDR3 nucleotides are TGTGCCAGCAGGAGCGACAGGGGCAATCAGCCCCAGCATTTT. As protein: CASRSDRGNQPQHF.

This clonotype was seen a few times. The chain carries TRBV25-1 and TRBJ2-3, with D possibly TRBD2 on 6 matching bases. V was pared by 7 bases and J by 1 base, with 15 bases between. Germline V gene lookup returns CDR1 MGHDK and CDR2 SYGVNS. This CDR3 contains 15 residues. CDR3 sequence: CASKFGTGGTDTQYF. The CDR3 nucleotides are TGTGCCAGCAAATTCGGGACGGGGGGCACAGATACGCAGTATTTT.

At least ten counts were recorded for this clonotype. The chain recombines TRBV12-3 or TRBV12-4 with TRBJ2-5; D is unclear. CDR3 length: 13 residues. V was clipped by 1 base and J by 5 bases, with 8 bases between them. Here the CDR3 DNA reads TGTGCCAGCAGTTTAGGGCTATTGGAGACCCAGTACTTC. The encoded protein is CASSLGLLETQYF.

The CDR3 DNA is TGTGCCAGCAGCCCCGCAGGGGGGAGCGAGCAGTACTTC. This gives the protein CASSPAGGSEQYF. The J gene is TRBJ2-7, the V gene TRBV7-3; weak D call: TRBD1 (7 bases). Germline CDR1 SGHTA, CDR2 FQGTGA. This CDR3 region has 13 residues. V dropped 5 bases and J dropped 6 bases, with 14 bases sitting between them.

This clonotype came up a few times. V gene TRBV18 combines with J gene TRBJ2-7, with 7 bases identical to TRBD2. This CDR3 has 17 amino acids. Germline CDR1 reads KGHSH; CDR2 reads LQKENI. The V segment lost 3 bases and the J segment 3 bases; nucleotides outside the gene matches: 14. CDR3 sequence reads: CASSPSDSRGYLYEQYF. DNA for the CDR3: TGTGCCAGCTCACCCTCCGACTCGCGGGGGTACCTCTACGAGCAGTACTTC.

The V and J genes are TRBV20-1 and TRBJ2-7; unclear D gene. There are 14 residues in the CDR3. Germline values: CDR1 DFQATT, CDR2 SNEGSKA (reference sequence). The V and J ends lost 5 bases and 1 base respectively, with 15 bases between them. As DNA, the CDR3 is TGCAGTGCTGATTCTCGGATACTTTCCTACGAGCAGTACTTC. Translating gives CSADSRILSYEQYF.

This chain links TRBV12-3 or TRBV12-4 with TRBJ1-1; D might be TRBD1 (6 bases). The CDR3 runs to 12 residues. V shed 9 bases and J shed 1 base, with 9 bases lying between them. The CDR3 here is CASGRGNTEAFF. The DNA of the CDR3 is TGTGCCAGTGGCAGGGGGAACACTGAAGCTTTCTTT.

The rearrangement links TRBV12-3 or TRBV12-4 to TRBJ2-1; D gene unclear. There are 17 residues in the CDR3. V lost 3 bases and J lost 3, with 18 bases in between. Written as DNA, the CDR3 is TGTGCCAGCAGTTTGAACAGAGGTGGCCTTTACTACAATGAGCAGTTCTTC. Translating it yields CASSLNRGGLYYNEQFF.

This clonotype was observed a single time. This chain connects TRBV7-2 to TRBJ1-5; TRBD1 agrees at 8 bases. Germline-derived CDR1 and CDR2 are SGHTA and FQGNSA. Trimming at V came to 2 bases and at J to 6 bases, leaving 6 bases not matched to a gene. The CDR3 contains 15 residues. CDR3 sequence reads: CASSLYPGGSQPQHF. As DNA, the CDR3 is TGTGCCAGCAGCTTATACCCAGGGGGCAGTCAGCCCCAGCATTTT. Full variable domain (rest looked up from reference TRBV7-2 and TRBJ1-5): GAGVSQSPSNKVTEKGKDVELRCDPISGHTALYWYRQSLGQGLEFLIYFQGNSAPDKSGLPSDRFSAERTGGSVSTLTIQRTQQEDSAVYLCASSLYPGGSQPQHFGDGTRLSIL.

This clonotype was observed a handful of times. This chain connects TRBV20-1 to TRBJ1-5; 7 bases agree with TRBD1. CDR1 is DFQATT, CDR2 SNEGSKA, per germline (reference sequence). This CDR3 comprises 13 residues. The V gene end was trimmed by 5 bases and the J gene end by 7 bases; junction bases not matched to a gene: 8. The CDR3 loop reads CSAQDREEQPQHF. The CDR3 DNA is TGCAGTGCTCAAGACAGGGAGGAGCAGCCCCAGCATTTT.